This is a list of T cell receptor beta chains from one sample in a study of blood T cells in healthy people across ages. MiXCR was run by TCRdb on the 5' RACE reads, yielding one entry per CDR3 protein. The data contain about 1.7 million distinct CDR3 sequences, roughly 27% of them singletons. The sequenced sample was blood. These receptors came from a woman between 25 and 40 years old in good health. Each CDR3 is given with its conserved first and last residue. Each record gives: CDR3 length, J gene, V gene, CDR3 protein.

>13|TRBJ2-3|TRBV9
CASGGGFTDTQYF
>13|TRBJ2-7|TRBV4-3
CASSQDYWGEQYF
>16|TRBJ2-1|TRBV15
CATSRESGRHYNEQFF
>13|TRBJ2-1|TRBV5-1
CASSPVVENEQFF
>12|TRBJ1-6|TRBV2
CASSSQYSPLHF
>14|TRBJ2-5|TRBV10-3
CATRRASEMETQYF
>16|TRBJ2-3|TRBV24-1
CATSDAAGGSTDTQYF
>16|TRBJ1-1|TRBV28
CASSLDLGFMNTEAFF
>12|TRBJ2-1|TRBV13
CASSLGPTEQFF
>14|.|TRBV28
CASSQFRRFREQYF
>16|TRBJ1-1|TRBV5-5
CASSLTPQVRAAEAFF
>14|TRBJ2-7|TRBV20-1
CSAEYPTGSYEQYF
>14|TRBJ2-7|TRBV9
CASSVGVEPYEQYF
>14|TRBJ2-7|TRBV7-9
CASSPPSGNHEQYF
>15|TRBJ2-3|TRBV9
CASSHSNPGFDTQYF
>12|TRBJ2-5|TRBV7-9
CTSSLSVETQYF
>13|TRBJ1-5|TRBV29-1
CSVGMQGGQPQHF
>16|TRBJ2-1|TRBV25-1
CASSGPGTSVSNEQFF
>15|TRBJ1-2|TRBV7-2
CASSLYLDRYYGHTF
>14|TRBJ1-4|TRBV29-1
CSVDGGSRGEKLFF
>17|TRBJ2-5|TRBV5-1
CASSLAGVGSSEETQYF
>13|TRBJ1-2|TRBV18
CASSDGVYYGYTF
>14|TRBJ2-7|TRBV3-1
CASSLQPREHEQYF
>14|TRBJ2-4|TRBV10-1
CASSESTAKNIQYF
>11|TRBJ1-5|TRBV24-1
CATRGPQPQHF
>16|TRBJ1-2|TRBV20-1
CSASEGNVRGNYGYTF
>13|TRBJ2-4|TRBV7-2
CASSGPSYNEQYF